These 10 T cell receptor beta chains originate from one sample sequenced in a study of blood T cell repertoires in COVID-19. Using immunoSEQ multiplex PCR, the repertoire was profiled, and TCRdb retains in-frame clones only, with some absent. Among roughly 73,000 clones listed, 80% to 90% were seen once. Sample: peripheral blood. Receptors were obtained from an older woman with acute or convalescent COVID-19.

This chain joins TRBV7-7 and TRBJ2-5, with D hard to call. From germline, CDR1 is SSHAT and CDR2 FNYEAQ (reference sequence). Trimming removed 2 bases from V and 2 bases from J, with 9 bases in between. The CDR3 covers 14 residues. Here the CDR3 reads CASSLSRGQETQYF. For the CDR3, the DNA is TGTGCCAGCAGCTTATCCCGCGGTCAAGAGACCCAGTACTTC.

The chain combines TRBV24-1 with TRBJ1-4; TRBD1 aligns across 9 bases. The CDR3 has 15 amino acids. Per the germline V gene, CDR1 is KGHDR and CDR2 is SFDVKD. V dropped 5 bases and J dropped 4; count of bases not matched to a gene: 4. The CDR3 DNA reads TGTGCCACCAGTGGGGGACAGGGCATTAATGAAAAACTGTTTTTT. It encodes CATSGGQGINEKLFF.

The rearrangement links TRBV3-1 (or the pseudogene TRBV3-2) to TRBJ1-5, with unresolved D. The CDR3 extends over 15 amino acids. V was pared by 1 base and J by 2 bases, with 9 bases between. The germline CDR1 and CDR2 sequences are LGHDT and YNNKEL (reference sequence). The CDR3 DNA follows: TGTGCCAGCAGCCAAGTTTATTCGGGCAATCAGCCCCAGCATTTT. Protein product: CASSQVYSGNQPQHF.

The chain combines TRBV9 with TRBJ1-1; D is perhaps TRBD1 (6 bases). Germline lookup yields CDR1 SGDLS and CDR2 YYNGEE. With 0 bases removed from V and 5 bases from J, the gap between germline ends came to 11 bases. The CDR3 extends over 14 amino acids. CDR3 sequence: CASSVVGGATEAFF. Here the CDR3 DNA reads TGTGCCAGCAGCGTAGTAGGGGGTGCTACTGAAGCTTTCTTT. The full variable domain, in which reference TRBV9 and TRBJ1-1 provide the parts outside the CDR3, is DSGVTQTPKHLITATGQRVTLRCSPRSGDLSVYWYQQSLDQGLQFLIQYYNGEERAKGNILERFSAQQFPDLHSELNLSSLELGDSALYFCASSVVGGATEAFFGQGTRLTVV.

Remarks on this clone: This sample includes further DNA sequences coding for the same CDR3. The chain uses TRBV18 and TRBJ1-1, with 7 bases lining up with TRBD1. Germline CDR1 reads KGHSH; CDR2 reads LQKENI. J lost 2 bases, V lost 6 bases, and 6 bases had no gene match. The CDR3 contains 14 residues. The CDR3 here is CASSRDRLNTEAFF. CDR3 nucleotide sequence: TGTGCCAGCTCCCGGGACAGATTAAACACTGAAGCTTTCTTT.

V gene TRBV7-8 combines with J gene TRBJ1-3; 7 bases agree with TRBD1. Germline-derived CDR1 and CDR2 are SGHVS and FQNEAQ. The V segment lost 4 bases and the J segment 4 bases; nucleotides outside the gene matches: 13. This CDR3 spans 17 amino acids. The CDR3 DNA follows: TGTGCCAGCAGCTCACTCGTAGGGGGCTGGGGCGGAAACACCATATATTTT. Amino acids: CASSSLVGGWGGNTIYF.

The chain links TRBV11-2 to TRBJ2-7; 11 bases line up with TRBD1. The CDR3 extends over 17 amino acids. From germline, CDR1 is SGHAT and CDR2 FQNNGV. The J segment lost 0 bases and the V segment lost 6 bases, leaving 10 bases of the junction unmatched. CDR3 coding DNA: TGTGCCAGCAGACGATACGGGACAGGGGGGCTCTCCTACGAGCAGTACTTC. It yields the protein CASRRYGTGGLSYEQYF.

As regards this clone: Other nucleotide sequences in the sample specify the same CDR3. In nucleotides, the CDR3 is TGTGCCATCAGTAGGTCTAGCGGGTTATCCTACAATGAGCAGTTCTTC. This sequence encodes CAISRSSGLSYNEQFF. The V and J genes are TRBV10-3 and TRBJ2-1, with 8 bases matching TRBD2. Trimming cost V 5 bases and J 1 base; bases outside gene matches: 7. From germline, CDR1 is ENHRY and CDR2 SYGVKD. The length of the CDR3 is 16 residues.

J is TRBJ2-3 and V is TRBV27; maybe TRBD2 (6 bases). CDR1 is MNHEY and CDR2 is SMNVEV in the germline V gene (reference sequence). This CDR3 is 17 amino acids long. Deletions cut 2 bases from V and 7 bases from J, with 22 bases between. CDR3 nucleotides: TGTGCCAGCAGTTTAGGGACTCCCGGTTCCACACCGTATACGCAGTATTTT. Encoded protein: CASSLGTPGSTPYTQYF.

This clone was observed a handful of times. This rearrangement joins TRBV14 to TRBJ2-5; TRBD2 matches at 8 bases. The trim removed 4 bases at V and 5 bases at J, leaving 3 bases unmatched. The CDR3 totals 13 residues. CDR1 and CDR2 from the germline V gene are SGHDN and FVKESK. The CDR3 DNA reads TGTGCCAGCAGCCGACTAGCGTTGGAGACCCAGTACTTC. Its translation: CASSRLALETQYF.